This TCR beta chain comes out of a study of shared clonotypes between healthy human individuals. The wider study: CD4 naive and memory got three plates each, CD8 naive two, CD8 memory one.

Assay used: immunoSEQ multiplex PCR; TCRdb lists only in-frame clones, some missing. The sample contains roughly 220,000 clones, just over 65% of which appear only once. Study-level findings and limits: Naive CD4 clonotypes were shared across several donors at 4.5% to 6.5%. Donor clonotype sharing was expected to depend on sequencing depth.

This clone was observed many times. What it recognizes is unknown. CDR3 length equals 16 residues. Trimming pared 0 bases from V and 2 bases from J, leaving 12 bases between. In germline, CDR1 is LGHNA, CDR2 YNFKEQ. Source material: memory CD4+ T cells sorted from blood. The sample's subset: CD45RA-negative fraction. This TCR was sampled from a man between 25 and 39 years old in good health. V and J are TRBV4-2 and TRBJ2-3; D is possibly TRBD2 (5 bases). CDR3 DNA: TGTGCCAGCAGCCAAGAGAGGCTAGCCGTCACAGATACGCAGTATTTT. The encoded protein is CASSQERLAVTDTQYF.